One sample yielded the 3 T cell receptor beta chains listed below, sequenced in a study of cytomegalovirus exposure and HLA in healthy donors. Primers included in the PCR were 60 Vbeta and 13 Jbeta primers. The method was immunoSEQ multiplex PCR; TCRdb's version includes in-frame clones alone and lacks a portion of them. The repertoire holds about 160,000 clones, with around 80% as singletons. Material for sequencing was PBMCs. The receptors shown here come from a man in his forties in good health and CMV-seronegative.

The genes are TRBV29-1 and TRBJ2-2; D remains ambiguous. CDR1 and CDR2 (germline): SQVTM, ANQGSEA. The CDR3 is 13 residues long. Trimming pared 1 base from V and 2 bases from J, leaving 5 bases between. The CDR3 region has the DNA TGCAGCGTTGAAGTCCAAAACACCGGGGAGCTGTTTTTT. As protein: CSVEVQNTGELFF.

The V call is TRBV6-5, the J call TRBJ1-5; possible D gene TRBD1, 6 bases. The CDR3 sequence is 15 residues long. Germline assignment: CDR1 MNHEY and CDR2 SVGAGI. Trimming removed 6 bases from V and 3 bases from J, with 15 bases in between. The CDR3, as DNA: TGTGCCAGCAGGTCGGCGGGGGGCCCCAATCAGCCCCAGCATTTT. Residues: CASRSAGGPNQPQHF.

The chain recombines TRBV1 with TRBJ2-1; TRBD2, as called in the table, went unchecked against the DNA. TRBV1 is a pseudogene segment. This CDR3 has 20 residues. CDR3 coding DNA: TGCACCAGCAGCCAAGATCCACACGGGATAGCGGGAGGGCCCTACAATGAGCAGTTCTTC. This codes for CTSSQDPHGIAGGPYNEQFF.